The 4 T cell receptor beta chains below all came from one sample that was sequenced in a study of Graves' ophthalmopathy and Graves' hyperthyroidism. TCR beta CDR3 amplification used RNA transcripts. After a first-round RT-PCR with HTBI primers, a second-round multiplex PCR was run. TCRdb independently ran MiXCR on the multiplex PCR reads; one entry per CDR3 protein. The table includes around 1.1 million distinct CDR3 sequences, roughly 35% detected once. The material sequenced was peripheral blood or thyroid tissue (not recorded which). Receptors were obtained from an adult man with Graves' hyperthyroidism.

CDR3 DNA: TGCAGCGTTGAAGAACCGGGACTAGCTTTCTTT. It is translated as CSVEEPGLAFF. The chain recombines TRBV29-1 with TRBJ1-1; tentatively, D is TRBD1 (5 bases). V was shortened by 0 bases and J by 10 bases, with 9 bases between the two germline ends. This CDR3 comprises 11 residues. The germline CDR1 and CDR2 sequences are SQVTM and ANQGSEA.

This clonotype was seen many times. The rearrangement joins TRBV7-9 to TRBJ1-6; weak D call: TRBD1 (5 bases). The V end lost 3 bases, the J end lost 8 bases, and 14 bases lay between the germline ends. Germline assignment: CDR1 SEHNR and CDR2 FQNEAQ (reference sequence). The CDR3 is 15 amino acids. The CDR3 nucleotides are TGTGCCAGCAGCTTCCTAGGGCAGGGAGATTCACCCCTCCACTTT. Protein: CASSFLGQGDSPLHF.

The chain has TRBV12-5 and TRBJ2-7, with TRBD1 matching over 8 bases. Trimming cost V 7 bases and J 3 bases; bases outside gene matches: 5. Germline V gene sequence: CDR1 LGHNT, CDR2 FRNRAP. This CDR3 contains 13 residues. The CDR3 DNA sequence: TGTGCTAGTGCCACTGACAGGGGCTACGAGCAGTACTTC. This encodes CASATDRGYEQYF.

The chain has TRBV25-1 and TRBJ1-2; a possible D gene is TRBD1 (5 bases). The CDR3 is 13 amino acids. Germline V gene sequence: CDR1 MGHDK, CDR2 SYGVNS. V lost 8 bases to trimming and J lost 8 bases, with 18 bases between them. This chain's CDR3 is CASERTGVEGYTF. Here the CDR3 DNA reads TGTGCCAGCGAAAGGACGGGGGTGGAGGGCTACACCTTC.